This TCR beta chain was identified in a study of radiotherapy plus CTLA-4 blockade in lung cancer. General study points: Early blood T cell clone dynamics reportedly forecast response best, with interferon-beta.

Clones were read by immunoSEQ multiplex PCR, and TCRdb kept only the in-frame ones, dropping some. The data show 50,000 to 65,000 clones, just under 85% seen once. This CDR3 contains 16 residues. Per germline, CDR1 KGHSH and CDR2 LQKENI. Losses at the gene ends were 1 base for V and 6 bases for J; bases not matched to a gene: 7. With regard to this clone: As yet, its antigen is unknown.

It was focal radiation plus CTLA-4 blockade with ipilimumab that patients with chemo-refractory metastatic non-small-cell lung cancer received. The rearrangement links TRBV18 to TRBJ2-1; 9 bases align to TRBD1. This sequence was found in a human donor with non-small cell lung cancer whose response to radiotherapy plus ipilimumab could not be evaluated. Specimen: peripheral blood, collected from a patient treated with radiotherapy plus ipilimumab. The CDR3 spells CASSPLGTGRVNEQFF. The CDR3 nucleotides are TGTGCCAGCTCACCACTGGGGACAGGGCGGGTCAATGAGCAGTTCTTC.